This T cell receptor (beta chain) was captured by sequencing in a study of T cells in Graves' hyperthyroidism and ophthalmopathy. Study-wide findings and caveats: Blood held most thyroid clonotypes expanded above 0.001 frequency.

As concerns this clonotype: Its specificity is unknown. A junction boundary mismatches the germline segment, possibly from a read error.

Amplification of TCR beta CDR3 regions was performed using RNA transcripts as template. The study used the HTBI primer set for a first-round RT-PCR of the TCR CDR3. MiXCR, run by TCRdb on the multiplex PCR reads, gives a single entry per CDR3 protein. The repertoire holds about 570,000 distinct CDR3 sequences, with 14% as singletons. The CDR3 is 12 amino acids. The V gene's germline CDR1 is SNHLY and CDR2 FYNNEI. The V and J genes are TRBV2 and TRBJ2-2; tentative D call: TRBD2 (6 bases). The material sequenced was blood. The receptor was isolated from a woman aged 40 to 49 with Graves' hyperthyroidism. CDR3 bases: TGTGCCAGCAGTGCGGGGGTCGGGGGGCTGTTTTTT. This gives the protein CASSAGVGGLFF.